The 27 T cell receptor beta chains below come from one sample, sequenced in a study of graft-versus-host responses after intestinal transplantation. The repertoire was sequenced with immunoSEQ multiplex PCR; TCRdb's copy has only in-frame clones and lacks some. Counted here are 85,000 to 100,000 clones, roughly 90% occurring once; the ten biggest clones make up around 0.15%. Antigens of these TCRs are unknown. The input for sequencing was unstimulated CD4+ T cells sorted from spleen or lymph node cells, taken before intestinal transplant. The receptors derive from a human donor who received an intestinal transplant.

V usage is TRBV11-2 and J usage is TRBJ1-2; D is unresolved. The CDR3 has 15 amino acids. Germline loops: CDR1 SGHAT, CDR2 FQNNGV. V shed 2 bases and J shed 4 bases, with 14 bases lying between them. CDR3 in DNA: TGTGCCAGCAGCTTAATCGACAAAGCCCCCTATGGCTACACCTTC. This gives the protein CASSLIDKAPYGYTF.

The rearrangement links TRBV4-2 to TRBJ2-1; 12 nucleotides line up with TRBD2. The V gene end was trimmed by 6 bases and the J gene end by 7 bases; junction bases not matched to a gene: 10. The CDR3 runs 16 residues. In germline, CDR1 is LGHNA, CDR2 YNFKEQ. The CDR3 protein is CASSLRLAGDLNEQFF. In DNA form, the CDR3 reads TGTGCCAGCAGTCTCAGACTAGCGGGGGACTTAAATGAGCAGTTCTTC.

V and J are TRBV6-6 and TRBJ2-7; 7 positions agree with TRBD1. The germline V gene has CDR1 MNHNY and CDR2 SVGAGI (reference sequence). The CDR3 loop spans 15 amino acids. V shed 2 bases and J 1 base; nucleotides not matched to a gene: 5. The CDR3 region has the DNA TGTGCCAGCAGTTACCGGACAGGAGATTCCTACGAGCAGTACTTC. Its translation is CASSYRTGDSYEQYF.

The chain carries TRBV5-1 and TRBJ2-3, with 8 bases identical to TRBD1. Unmatched junction bases numbered 9, after V lost 3 bases and J lost 6 bases. CDR1 and CDR2 from the germline V gene are SGHRS and YFSETQ. The CDR3 is made up of 15 amino acids. CDR3 nucleotide sequence: TGCGCCAGCAGCTCGGAAAAGACAGGGGCGGATACGCAGTATTTT. It translates to CASSSEKTGADTQYF.

The V gene is TRBV27, the J gene TRBJ2-5, with a possible D match to TRBD2 (6 bases). The CDR3 runs 13 residues. The germline V and J ends were trimmed by 2 bases and 5 bases, with 9 bases remaining between them. The germline CDR1 and CDR2 sequences are MNHEY and SMNVEV (reference sequence). The CDR3 loop reads CASSLRREETQYF. CDR3 bases: TGTGCCAGCAGTTTAAGGAGGGAGGAGACCCAGTACTTC.

A single count supports this clone. The gene calls are TRBV5-1 and TRBJ2-1; possibly TRBD2 for D (5 bases). The germline V and J ends were trimmed by 4 bases and 6 bases, with 14 bases remaining between them. The length of the CDR3 is 14 residues. Per the germline V gene, CDR1 is SGHRS and CDR2 is YFSETQ. CDR3 amino acids: CASSPESSTNEQFF. CDR3 bases: TGCGCCAGCAGCCCCGAATCTAGCACCAATGAGCAGTTCTTC.

This chain links TRBV30 with TRBJ2-7, with 9 bases identical to TRBD1. Looked up from germline, CDR1 is GTSNPN and CDR2 is SVGIG (reference sequence). J lost 4 bases, V lost 5 bases, and 9 bases had no gene match. The CDR3 is made up of 14 amino acids. The CDR3 bases are TGTGCCTGGGGTGCCGGGACAGGGTTATACGAGCAGTACTTC. This codes for CAWGAGTGLYEQYF.

This chain's CDR3 is CASSLTGRTYEQYF. Here the CDR3 DNA reads TGTGCCAGCAGCTTAACAGGACGGACCTACGAGCAGTACTTC. V usage is TRBV7-8 and J usage is TRBJ2-7, with D tentatively TRBD1 (5 bases). Germline lookup yields CDR1 SGHVS and CDR2 FQNEAQ. The CDR3 extends over 14 amino acids. Trimming stripped 2 bases from V and 2 bases from J, with 10 bases between.

This chain joins TRBV4-3 and TRBJ2-7; perhaps TRBD1 as D (5 bases). Germline V gene sequence: CDR1 LGHNA, CDR2 YSLEER. This CDR3 has 15 amino acids. Trimming removed 4 bases at V and 0 bases at J, with 13 bases between. The CDR3 coding sequence is TGCGCCAGCAGCCCAAGGACAAGGAGCTCCTACGAGCAGTACTTC. This sequence encodes CASSPRTRSSYEQYF.

The CDR3 loop is CASSTTGGGDGYTF. DNA of the CDR3: TGTGCCAGCAGCACTACAGGGGGCGGAGATGGCTACACCTTC. The rearrangement uses TRBV7-9 and TRBJ1-2, with TRBD1 identical over 9 bases. J gave up 6 bases and V 5 bases, and 7 bases lay outside the gene matches. CDR1 is SEHNR, CDR2 FQNEAQ, per germline (reference sequence). This CDR3 has 14 amino acids.

This clone was observed a single time. The chain combines TRBV6-6 with TRBJ2-2, with no clear D. V was pared by 4 bases and J by 5 bases, with 5 bases between. Germline V gives CDR1 MNHNY, CDR2 SVGAGI (reference sequence). This CDR3 has 12 amino acids. The CDR3 sequence: CASSSVTGELFF. The CDR3 DNA reads as TGTGCCAGCAGTTCGGTTACCGGGGAGCTGTTTTTT.

The rearrangement joins TRBV30 to TRBJ1-2; 7 nucleotides match TRBD1. The CDR3 has 15 residues. CDR1 and CDR2 from the germline V gene are GTSNPN and SVGIG (reference sequence). Losses at the gene ends were 5 bases for V and 4 bases for J; bases not matched to a gene: 13. DNA for the CDR3: TGTGCCTGGGGACTAATAAAGGGACAGTCCTATGGCTACACCTTC. Amino acids: CAWGLIKGQSYGYTF. Variable domain in full (rest from reference TRBV30 and TRBJ1-2): SQTIHQWPATLVQPVGSPLSLECTVEGTSNPNLYWYRQAAGRGLQLLFYSVGIGQISSEVPQNLSASRPQDRQFILSSKKLLLSDSGFYLCAWGLIKGQSYGYTFGSGTRLTVV.

This chain links TRBV18 with TRBJ2-1, with TRBD2 matching 12 bases. The V gene end was trimmed by 3 bases and the J gene end by 7 bases; junction bases not matched to a gene: 13. CDR1 is KGHSH, CDR2 LQKENI, per germline. CDR3 size: 18 residues. CDR3 in amino acids: CASSPQPGLAGRENEQFF. For the CDR3, the DNA is TGTGCCAGCTCACCTCAACCGGGACTAGCGGGTAGGGAAAATGAGCAGTTCTTC.

As for this clone: One end of the junction is discordant with germline, which a read error may explain. Within the sample, other DNA sequences also encode this same CDR3. The rearrangement uses TRBV2 and TRBJ1-6; the D is unclear. Per the germline V gene, CDR1 is SNHLY and CDR2 is FYNNEI. The CDR3 has 13 residues. This CDR3 is CASIARSNSPLHF. CDR3 nucleotide sequence: TGTGCCAGCATTGCCAGGTCAAATTCCCCCCTCCACTTT.

The chain has TRBV5-1 and TRBJ1-6; 7 bases match TRBD1. V shed 1 base, J shed 0 bases, and the junction held 7 bases outside the gene matches. Germline V gene sequence: CDR1 SGHRS, CDR2 YFSETQ. The CDR3 sequence is 18 residues long. CDR3 DNA: TGCGCCAGCAGCTTGCTAGGGGGCCGGGGCTCCTATAATTCACCCCTCCACTTT. Its translation: CASSLLGGRGSYNSPLHF.

This rearrangement joins TRBV25-1 to TRBJ2-2; 7 nucleotides agree with TRBD1. The CDR3 length is 17 residues. Germline V gene lookup returns CDR1 MGHDK and CDR2 SYGVNS. J gave up 2 bases and V 2 bases, and 8 bases lay outside the gene matches. CDR3 in DNA: TGTGCCAGCAGTGAAGAGGTGACAGGGACAAACACCGGGGAGCTGTTTTTT. Residues: CASSEEVTGTNTGELFF.

The CDR3 sequence: CATSRAGKDEQYF. CDR3 DNA: TGTGCCACCAGCAGAGCAGGGAAGGACGAGCAGTACTTC. The chain is built from TRBV15 and TRBJ2-5, with D maybe TRBD1 (5 bases). Gene TRBJ2-7 matches the end of the DNA better, so the J call may be wrong. The CDR3 is 13 amino acids. The germline CDR1 and CDR2 sequences are LNHNV and YYDKDF (reference sequence).

This clone was counted a single time. The rearrangement uses TRBV7-6 and TRBJ1-5; weak D call: TRBD1 (6 bases). The germline V and J ends were trimmed by 6 bases and 4 bases, with 10 bases remaining between them. CDR3 length equals 13 residues. Germline CDR1 and CDR2: SGHVS and FNYEAQ. CDR3 protein: CASSPGQNQPQHF. CDR3 coding DNA: TGTGCCAGCAGTCCGGGACAAAATCAGCCCCAGCATTTT.

This chain uses TRBV29-1 with TRBJ1-1, with TRBD1 as a possible D gene (6 bases). The CDR3 runs 13 residues. The germline V gene encodes CDR1 SQVTM and CDR2 ANQGSEA. CDR3 coding DNA: TGCACCTCAGGGGAGGGGTCTAACACTGAAGCTTTCTTT. Amino acids: CTSGEGSNTEAFF.

The chain combines TRBV6-6 with TRBJ2-1; D remains unclear. Germline V CDR1 and CDR2: MNHNY, SVGAGI (reference sequence). Trimming removed 5 bases at V and 0 bases at J, with 5 bases between. The CDR3 is made up of 13 amino acids. CDR3 loop: CASSPGSYNEQFF. CDR3 nucleotides: TGTGCCAGCAGTCCCGGCTCCTACAATGAGCAGTTCTTC.

The chain combines TRBV11-2 with TRBJ2-7; TRBD2 agrees at 11 bases. V lost 5 bases and J lost 3; bases outside the gene matches: 6. The CDR3 spans 15 residues. The germline V gene has CDR1 SGHAT and CDR2 FQNNGV. CDR3 loop: CASSPPGLAVYEQYF. In nucleotides, the CDR3 is TGTGCCAGCAGCCCACCGGGACTAGCGGTCTACGAGCAGTACTTC.

In DNA form, the CDR3 reads TGTGCCATCACGCAGGACAGCATCTATGGCTACACCTTC. Its protein is CAITQDSIYGYTF. The chain recombines TRBV10-3 with TRBJ1-2; maybe TRBD1 (6 bases). The CDR3 is made up of 13 amino acids. Germline lookup yields CDR1 ENHRY and CDR2 SYGVKD. Trimming removed 7 bases from V and 4 bases from J, with 13 bases in between.

V is TRBV19 and J is TRBJ1-1; the match to TRBD1 covers 10 bases. J was trimmed by 4 bases and V by 5 bases; bases with no gene match: 7. Germline values: CDR1 LNHDA, CDR2 SQIVND (reference sequence). The CDR3 covers 15 residues. Here the CDR3 DNA reads TGTGCCAGTAGTGCGTCCGGGACAGGGGTCACTGAAGCTTTCTTT. It translates to CASSASGTGVTEAFF.

V usage is TRBV21-1 and J usage is TRBJ1-4; the table's TRBD1 call for D was not verified on the DNA. TRBV21-1 is deemed a pseudogene. This CDR3 is built from 16 residues. The CDR3 DNA sequence: TGTGCCAGCGGCCGGGACAGGGAGGCGACTAATGAAAAACTGTTTTTT. Its translation: CASGRDREATNEKLFF.

The chain links TRBV7-2 to TRBJ2-5; D remains ambiguous. Germline V lookup: CDR1 SGHTA, CDR2 FQGNSA. V shed 5 bases and J shed 5 bases, with 15 bases lying between them. The CDR3 consists of 14 residues. In nucleotides, the CDR3 is TGTGCCAGCAGCCTGGAGTTCTCAGCGGAGACCCAGTACTTC. This sequence encodes CASSLEFSAETQYF.

The rearrangement uses TRBV28 and TRBJ1-5; tentatively, D is TRBD1 (5 bases). Looked up from germline, CDR1 is MDHEN and CDR2 is SYDVKM. Trimming left V 0 bases short and J 7 bases short, with 10 bases between. The CDR3 has 14 amino acids. The CDR3 here is CASSLWQGPQPQHF. The CDR3 DNA reads TGTGCCAGCAGTTTATGGCAGGGCCCCCAGCCCCAGCATTTT. The variable domain in full, completed from reference TRBV28 and TRBJ1-5, reads DVKVTQSSRYLVKRTGEKVFLECVQDMDHENMFWYRQDPGLGLRLIYFSYDVKMKEKGDIPEGYSVSREKKERFSLILESASTNQTSMYLCASSLWQGPQPQHFGDGTRLSIL.

The chain links TRBV19 to TRBJ1-1; TRBD1 aligns across 8 bases. V lost 7 bases to trimming and J lost 1 base; unmatched junction nucleotides: 5. Germline CDR1 and CDR2: LNHDA and SQIVND (reference sequence). The length of the CDR3 is 14 residues. The CDR3 region is CASILGQGNTEAFF. The CDR3 region has the DNA TGTGCCAGTATCTTAGGACAGGGGAACACTGAAGCTTTCTTT.